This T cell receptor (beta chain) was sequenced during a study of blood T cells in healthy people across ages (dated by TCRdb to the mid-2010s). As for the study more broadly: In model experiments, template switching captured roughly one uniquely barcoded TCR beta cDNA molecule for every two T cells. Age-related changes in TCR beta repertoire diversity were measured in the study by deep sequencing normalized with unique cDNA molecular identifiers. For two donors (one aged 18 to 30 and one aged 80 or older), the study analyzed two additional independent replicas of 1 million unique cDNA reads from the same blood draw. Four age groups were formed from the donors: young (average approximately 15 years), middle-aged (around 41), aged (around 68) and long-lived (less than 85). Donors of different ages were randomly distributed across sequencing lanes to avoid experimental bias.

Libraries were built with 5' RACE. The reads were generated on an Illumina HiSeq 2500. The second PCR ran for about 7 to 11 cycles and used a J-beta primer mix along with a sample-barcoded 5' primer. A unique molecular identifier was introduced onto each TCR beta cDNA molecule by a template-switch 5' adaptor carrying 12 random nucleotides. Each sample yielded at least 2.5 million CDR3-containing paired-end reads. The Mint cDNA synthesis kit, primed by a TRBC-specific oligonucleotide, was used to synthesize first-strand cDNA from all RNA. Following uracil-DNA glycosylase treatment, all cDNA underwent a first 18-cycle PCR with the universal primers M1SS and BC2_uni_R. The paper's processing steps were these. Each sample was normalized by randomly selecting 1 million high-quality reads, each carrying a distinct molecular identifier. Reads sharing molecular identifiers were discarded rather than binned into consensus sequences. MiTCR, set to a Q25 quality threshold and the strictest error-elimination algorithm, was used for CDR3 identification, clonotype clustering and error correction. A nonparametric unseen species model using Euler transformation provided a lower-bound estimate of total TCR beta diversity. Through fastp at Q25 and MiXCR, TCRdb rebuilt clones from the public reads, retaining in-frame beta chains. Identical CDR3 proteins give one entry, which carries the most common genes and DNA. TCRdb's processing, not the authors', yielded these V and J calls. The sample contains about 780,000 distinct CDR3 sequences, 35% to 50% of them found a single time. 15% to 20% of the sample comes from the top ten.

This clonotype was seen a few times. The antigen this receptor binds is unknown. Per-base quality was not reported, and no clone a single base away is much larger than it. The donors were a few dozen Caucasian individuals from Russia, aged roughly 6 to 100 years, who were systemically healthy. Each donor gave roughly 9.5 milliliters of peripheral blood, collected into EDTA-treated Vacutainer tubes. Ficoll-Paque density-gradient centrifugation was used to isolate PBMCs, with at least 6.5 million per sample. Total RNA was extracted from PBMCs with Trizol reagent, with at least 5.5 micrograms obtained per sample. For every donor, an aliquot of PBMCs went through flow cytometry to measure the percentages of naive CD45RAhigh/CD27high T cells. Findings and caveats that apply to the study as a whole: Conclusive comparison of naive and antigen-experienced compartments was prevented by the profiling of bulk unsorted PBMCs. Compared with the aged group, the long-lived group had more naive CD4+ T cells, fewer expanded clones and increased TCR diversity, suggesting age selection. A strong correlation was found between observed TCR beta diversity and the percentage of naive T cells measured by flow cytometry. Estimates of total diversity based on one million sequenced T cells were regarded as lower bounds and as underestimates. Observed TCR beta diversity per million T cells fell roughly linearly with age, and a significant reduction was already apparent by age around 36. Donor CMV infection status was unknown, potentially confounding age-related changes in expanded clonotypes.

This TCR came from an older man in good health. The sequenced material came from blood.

The CDR3 here reads CASSFSGLGETQYF. The DNA sequence follows: TGTGCCAGCAGTTTTTCGGGGCTCGGGGAGACCCAGTACTTC. The chain joins TRBV12-3 or TRBV12-4 to TRBJ2-5, with a tentative D call of TRBD1 or TRBD2, each matching 5 bases. Cut back by 3 bases and 5 bases, the V and J ends lie 13 bases apart. The CDR3 goes from the cysteine to the phenylalanine over 14 residues. Only the CDR3 region is kept as DNA, spanning 42 bases read in frame from base 1.